Listed below are T cell receptor beta chains from one sample, sequenced in a study of beta chain features in type 1 diabetes. The data were produced by immunoSEQ multiplex PCR, yet TCRdb's version contains in-frame clones alone and is incomplete. The table shows roughly 340,000 clones, with over 10% occurring only once. The specimen was naive CD4+ T cells from blood. The receptors shown here come from a woman aged 18 to 35 with type 1 diabetes. The CDR3 runs from the conserved cysteine through the conserved F or W. Fields, in order: CDR3 length, clone size, D gene, V gene, J gene, CDR3 DNA, CDR3 protein. D genes are given only for firm matches. The size entry is marked missing in some rows and otherwise reads once, few, many or a size class.

12	few	NA	TRBV7-9	TRBJ1-2	TGTGCCAGCAGCTCCGACAGTTATGGCTACACCTTC	CASSSDSYGYTF
12	NA	NA	TRBV12-5	TRBJ2-5	TGTGCTAGTGGTCCCGGTGTACAGACCCAGTACTTC	CASGPGVQTQYF
14	few	NA	TRBV7-9	TRBJ1-1	TGTGCCAGCAGCTTAGGGGTAGGGGGAGCTGAAGCTTTCTTT	CASSLGVGGAEAFF
17	NA	TRBD2	TRBV18	TRBJ2-6	TGTGCCAGCTCAGCACTAGCGGGAGCGTCTGGGGCCAACGTCCTGACTTTC	CASSALAGASGANVLTF
16	NA	NA	TRBV28	TRBJ2-7	TGTGCCAGCACCACCCTTATACTAGCACCGACCTACGAGCAGTACTTC	CASTTLILAPTYEQYF
16	NA	TRBD1	TRBV4-2	TRBJ2-3	TGTGCCAGCAGCCAGCCCGGGACAGGGGTTGCAGATACGCAGTATTTT	CASSQPGTGVADTQYF
14	NA	NA	TRBV27	TRBJ2-7	TGTGCCAGCAGTTCCTCCCCCGGGGGCTACGAGCAGTACTTC	CASSSSPGGYEQYF
14	few	TRBD1	TRBV19	TRBJ1-5	TGTGCCAGTAGTCGAGAGGTCTGGACAGGGACCCAGCATTTT	CASSREVWTGTQHF
15	NA	NA	TRBV10-3	TRBJ2-1	TGTGCCATCAGTGAGACCCTAGGGGTTGGGGAAGAGCAGTTCTTC	CAISETLGVGEEQFF
19	few	NA	TRBV10-3	TRBJ2-4	TGTGCCATCAGTGAGTCTAACGGCGAGGGAATCATAGCCAAAAACATTCAGTACTTC	CAISESNGEGIIAKNIQYF
14	few	NA	TRBV2	TRBJ1-2	TGTGCCAGCAGTGAAGCGTTGAAGGGGCCTAATAGAACCTTC	CASSEALKGPNRTF
13	NA	NA	TRBV6-5	TRBJ2-5	TGTGCCAGCAGTCTCGAGGGCTTGGAGACCCAGTACTTC	CASSLEGLETQYF